The 17 T cell receptor beta chains presented below share a single source sample, sequenced in a study of immune cell composition in non-small cell lung cancer. This table comes from immunoSEQ multiplex PCR, and its TCRdb copy is limited to in-frame clones, with some not included. Of around 3,000 clones listed, around 80% are singletons. The sequenced sample was lung tumor tissue. These receptors were obtained from a human donor with non-small cell lung cancer.

The V and J genes are TRBV18 and TRBJ1-2; 7 bases align to TRBD1. This CDR3 has 13 amino acids. Germline CDR1 KGHSH, CDR2 LQKENI. Unmatched junction bases numbered 6, after V lost 3 bases and J lost 8 bases. The CDR3 DNA is TGTGCCAGCTCACCGGGGGACAGTCGGGGCTACACCTTC. It specifies CASSPGDSRGYTF.

V gene TRBV30 combines with J gene TRBJ1-4; TRBD1 matches 8 bases. CDR1 and CDR2 (germline): GTSNPN, SVGIG (reference sequence). The CDR3 sequence is 15 residues long. The V gene end was trimmed by 1 base and the J gene end by 7 bases; junction bases not matched to a gene: 8. This CDR3 is CAWSETGTGGEKLFF. CDR3 coding DNA: TGTGCCTGGAGTGAGACCGGGACAGGCGGTGAAAAACTGTTTTTT.

The chain recombines TRBV7-9 with TRBJ1-2, with D possibly matching TRBD1 (5 bases). The germline gives CDR1 SEHNR, CDR2 FQNEAQ (reference sequence). This CDR3 spans 14 amino acids. V shed 5 bases and J shed 5 bases, with 15 bases lying between them. The CDR3 nucleotides are TGTGCCAGCAGCCTTTCGACAGCCCGATATGGCTACACCTTC. Translating it yields CASSLSTARYGYTF.

This sequence joins TRBV7-3 and TRBJ1-1; 10 bases are a match to TRBD1. Germline CDR1 reads SGHTA; CDR2 reads FQGTGA. The CDR3 spans 13 residues. V dropped 6 bases and J dropped 7; count of bases not matched to a gene: 5. The CDR3 coding sequence is TGTGCCAGCAGAAAGGACAGGGGGGTTGAAGCTTTCTTT. It is translated as CASRKDRGVEAFF.

This sequence joins TRBV7-3 and TRBJ1-4; D is undetermined. The CDR3 sequence is 13 residues long. Trimming cost V 5 bases and J 1 base, with 5 bases left between them. Germline assignment: CDR1 SGHTA and CDR2 FQGTGA. The CDR3 DNA sequence: TGTGCCAGCAGCCCAAAAACTAATGAAAAACTGTTTTTT. Residues: CASSPKTNEKLFF.

The chain combines TRBV19 with TRBJ2-5; D gene uncertain. The V end was cut by 3 bases, the J end by 0 bases, with 8 bases between. Germline V gene sequence: CDR1 LNHDA, CDR2 SQIVND (reference sequence). This CDR3 is built from 14 residues. The CDR3 nucleotides are TGTGCCAGTAGTATTGGCCAGGACCAAGAGACCCAGTACTTC. Translating it yields CASSIGQDQETQYF. Full variable domain (outside the CDR3, taken from reference TRBV19 and TRBJ2-5): DGGITQSPKYLFRKEGQNVTLSCEQNLNHDAMYWYRQDPGQGLRLIYYSQIVNDFQKGDIAEGYSVSREKKESFPLTVTSAQKNPTAFYLCASSIGQDQETQYFGPGTRLLVL.

This sequence joins TRBV18 and TRBJ2-5, with D uncertain. The V and J ends lost 3 bases and 5 bases respectively, with 10 bases between them. The CDR3 extends over 13 amino acids. Germline V lookup: CDR1 KGHSH, CDR2 LQKENI. CDR3 amino acids: CASSPRPGETQYF. In DNA, the CDR3 is TGTGCCAGCTCACCCCGTCCCGGGGAGACCCAGTACTTC.

V and J are TRBV10-3 and TRBJ1-4; the match to TRBD1 covers 8 bases. The germline V gene encodes CDR1 ENHRY and CDR2 SYGVKD. The CDR3 length is 14 residues. V lost 6 bases to trimming and J lost 8 bases; unmatched junction nucleotides: 8. As DNA, the CDR3 is TGTGCCATCAGGCCCGACAGGGGTGAGGAAAAACTGTTTTTT. Translation: CAIRPDRGEEKLFF.

This clone occurred a few times. The CDR3 DNA is TGTGCCAGATCCGAGGACACCGGGGAGCTGTTTTTT. It codes for CARSEDTGELFF. The chain is built from TRBV6-1 and TRBJ2-2; D is uncertain. The CDR3 contains 12 residues. Germline values: CDR1 MNHNS, CDR2 SASEGT. Trimming removed 9 bases at V and 3 bases at J, with 8 bases between.

The chain links TRBV5-5 to TRBJ1-1; D is perhaps TRBD1 (6 bases). The CDR3 is 13 amino acids. V was pared by 5 bases and J by 1 base, with 9 bases between. Germline values: CDR1 SGHKS, CDR2 YYEKEE (reference sequence). CDR3 protein: CASSRTANTEAFF. The CDR3 DNA reads TGTGCCAGCAGTCGGACAGCGAACACTGAAGCTTTCTTT.

This clone was picked up one time. The J gene is TRBJ1-2, the V gene TRBV13, with D possibly matching TRBD1 (5 bases). V was trimmed by 5 bases and J by 3 bases, leaving 13 bases between them. The CDR3 contains 14 residues. Germline loops: CDR1 PRHDT, CDR2 FYEKMQ (reference sequence). CDR3 DNA: TGTGCCAGCAGCCCACGGGGGATAGACTATGGCTACACCTTC. As protein: CASSPRGIDYGYTF.

V and J are TRBV9 and TRBJ2-7; 7 bases agree with TRBD2. V lost 4 bases and J lost 6; bases outside the gene matches: 7. From germline, CDR1 is SGDLS and CDR2 YYNGEE. This CDR3 region has 13 residues. CDR3 nucleotide sequence: TGTGCCAGCAGCCTTACTAGCGAAGGCGAGCAGTACTTC. Translated, it gives CASSLTSEGEQYF.

This clone has just a few counts. The chain is built from TRBV9 and TRBJ2-1; weak D call: TRBD2 (6 bases). The V gene's germline CDR1 is SGDLS and CDR2 YYNGEE. This CDR3 comprises 15 residues. V was pared by 2 bases and J by 2 bases, with 11 bases between. The CDR3 is CASSVASVPYNEQFF. The CDR3 bases are TGTGCCAGCAGCGTGGCTAGCGTCCCCTACAATGAGCAGTTCTTC.

The CDR3 region has the DNA TGTGCCAGCAGCTTAGCGCTTACGCGAGAGCAGTACTTC. Encoded protein: CASSLALTREQYF. The chain recombines TRBV7-2 with TRBJ2-7; D call uncertain. Deletions cut 0 bases from V and 7 bases from J, with 10 bases between. CDR3 length equals 13 residues. Germline CDR1 reads SGHTA; CDR2 reads FQGNSA. The full variable domain, in which reference TRBV7-2 and TRBJ2-7 provide the parts outside the CDR3, is GAGVSQSPSNKVTEKGKDVELRCDPISGHTALYWYRQSLGQGLEFLIYFQGNSAPDKSGLPSDRFSAERTGGSVSTLTIQRTQQEDSAVYLCASSLALTREQYFGPGTRLTVT.

The chain couples TRBV5-1 to TRBJ1-1; 9 bases are shared with TRBD1. The CDR3 is 15 amino acids. Germline trimming cut 3 bases from V and 1 base from J; bases unmatched to any gene: 4. The V gene's germline CDR1 is SGHRS and CDR2 YFSETQ. CDR3 DNA sequence: TGCGCCAGCAGCTCACAGGACAGGGGGAACACTGAAGCTTTCTTT. It yields the protein CASSSQDRGNTEAFF.

This chain links TRBV11-2 with TRBJ1-3; no clear D gene. Trimming took off 6 bases at V and 6 bases at J, with 12 bases between the two ends. Looked up from germline, CDR1 is SGHAT and CDR2 is FQNNGV. The CDR3 length is 13 residues. The CDR3 reads CASRSTGENTIYF. CDR3 DNA: TGTGCCAGCAGATCTACCGGGGAAAACACCATATATTTT.

V and J are TRBV7-9 and TRBJ2-3, with TRBD2 matching 8 bases. CDR3 length: 17 residues. Per the germline V gene, CDR1 is SEHNR and CDR2 is FQNEAQ (reference sequence). J lost 3 bases, V lost 2 bases, and 10 bases had no gene match. This CDR3 reads CASSLRGGQISTDTQYF. In nucleotides, the CDR3 is TGTGCCAGCAGCTTACGGGGGGGCCAAATATCGACAGATACGCAGTATTTT.